One and the same sample provided the 18 T cell receptor beta chains below, sequenced in a study of blood T cell repertoires in COVID-19 (dated by TCRdb to between 2020 and 2021). Libraries came from the immunoSEQ multiplex PCR assay. TCRdb holds this immuneACCESS table with in-frame rearrangements only. Some clones are missing; in checked studies, unresolved V genes explain under half, and the rest has no known cause. The sample has about 150,000 clones on record, around four fifths of them singletons. The ten biggest clones cover 6.2% of the sample. Sequenced: PBMCs or T cells enriched from blood (not recorded which). These receptors all come from a woman aged 40 to 49 who had recovered from COVID-19.

The V gene is TRBV4-1, the J gene TRBJ2-7; D call uncertain. Per germline, CDR1 MGHRA and CDR2 YSYEKL. V lost 0 bases and J lost 3, with 3 bases in between. The CDR3 spans 12 residues. DNA of the CDR3: TGCGCCAGCAGCCAAGATAGCTACGAGCAGTACTTC. It is translated as CASSQDSYEQYF.

The V call is TRBV29-1, the J call TRBJ2-7; the match to TRBD2 covers 8 bases. V was clipped by 4 bases and J by 0 bases; unmatched bases: 2. The CDR3 runs 13 residues. CDR1 is SQVTM, CDR2 ANQGSEA, per germline. The CDR3 coding sequence is TGCAGCGTTGGCCGGGGGGGCTCCTACGAGCAGTACTTC. As protein: CSVGRGGSYEQYF.

The rearrangement joins TRBV6-4 to TRBJ2-1, with TRBD2 matching 13 bases. V lost 4 bases and J lost 5; bases outside the gene matches: 2. Germline assignment: CDR1 MRHNA and CDR2 SNTAGT. The CDR3 extends over 15 amino acids. The CDR3 spells CASSAGTSGDNEQFF. The CDR3 region has the DNA TGTGCCAGCAGTGCCGGGACTAGCGGGGACAATGAGCAGTTCTTC.

This chain uses TRBV2 with TRBJ1-4, with D unresolved. Trimming took 4 bases from V and 5 from J, leaving 5 bases between them. Germline-derived CDR1 and CDR2 are SNHLY and FYNNEI. This CDR3 has 12 amino acids. In DNA form, the CDR3 reads TGTGCCAGCAGTGCGAGAAATGAAAAACTGTTTTTT. Protein product: CASSARNEKLFF.

The V call is TRBV5-1, the J call TRBJ2-5; TRBD2 aligns across 15 bases. The CDR3 extends over 18 amino acids. The germline V gene encodes CDR1 SGHRS and CDR2 YFSETQ. The J segment lost 4 bases and the V segment lost 2 bases, leaving 9 bases of the junction unmatched. Here the CDR3 reads CASSFGTSGRPGAETQYF. The CDR3, as DNA: TGCGCCAGCAGCTTCGGGACTAGCGGGAGGCCCGGGGCAGAGACCCAGTACTTC.

This rearrangement joins TRBV2 to TRBJ1-2; 9 nucleotides line up with TRBD1. The CDR3 spans 15 residues. V was clipped by 4 bases and J by 4 bases; unmatched bases: 7. Germline V CDR1 and CDR2: SNHLY, FYNNEI. Here the CDR3 reads CASSVGDRESYGYTF. For the CDR3, the DNA is TGTGCCAGCAGTGTTGGGGACAGGGAAAGCTATGGCTACACCTTC.

The DNA of the CDR3 is TGTGCCAGCAGCCAAAGGGGTAGCGGGAGCTCCTACAATGAGCAGTTCTTC. Protein sequence: CASSQRGSGSSYNEQFF. The rearrangement joins TRBV3-1 (or the pseudogene TRBV3-2) to TRBJ2-1; 9 bases agree with TRBD2. Germline CDR1 reads LGHDT; CDR2 reads YNNKEL (reference sequence). The CDR3 consists of 17 residues. The junction had 5 bases not matched to a gene; V was cut back by 2 bases and J by 0 bases.

This chain joins TRBV12-3 or TRBV12-4 and TRBJ2-5, with D perhaps TRBD2 (6 bases). Trimming left V 7 bases short and J 5 bases short, with 11 bases between. This CDR3 region has 12 residues. The CDR3 coding sequence is TGTGCCAGCACCGTGGCGGGGGAGACCCAGTACTTC. As protein: CASTVAGETQYF.

J is TRBJ2-7 and V is TRBV13, with a weak D call TRBD2 (5 bases). Germline V lookup: CDR1 PRHDT, CDR2 FYEKMQ (reference sequence). The ends were cut back, 2 bases at V and 3 bases at J, with 11 bases in the middle. The CDR3 extends over 14 amino acids. The CDR3 sequence: CASSLYGNNYEQYF. CDR3 nucleotides: TGTGCCAGCAGCTTATACGGGAATAACTACGAGCAGTACTTC.

The chain joins TRBV10-1 to TRBJ2-3; 8 positions match TRBD1. The CDR3 runs 16 residues. The germline V gene encodes CDR1 WNHNN and CDR2 SYGVQD (reference sequence). The V gene end was trimmed by 2 bases and the J gene end by 5 bases; junction bases not matched to a gene: 9. Written as DNA, the CDR3 is TGCGCCAGCAGTGAGCGGGCAGGGGGCGGCCTAGATACGCAGTATTTT. This translates into CASSERAGGGLDTQYF.

This clone occurred once. The chain employs TRBV5-1 and TRBJ2-1; TRBD2 is a possible D gene (6 bases). Germline loops: CDR1 SGHRS, CDR2 YFSETQ. V was cut by 0 bases and J by 3 bases, with 22 bases left in between. This CDR3 has 19 amino acids. For the CDR3, the DNA is TGCGCCAGCAGCTTGGGGGACTCCGCTAGCGCAGCTTACTACAATGAGCAGTTCTTC. Translation: CASSLGDSASAAYYNEQFF.

The rearrangement links TRBV13 to TRBJ2-1; 7 bases map to TRBD2. Germline V lookup: CDR1 PRHDT, CDR2 FYEKMQ (reference sequence). The CDR3 length is 13 residues. V was clipped by 2 bases and J by 8 bases; unmatched bases: 3. The CDR3 is CASSLRLADEQFF. The DNA of the CDR3 is TGTGCCAGCAGCTTAAGGCTAGCGGATGAGCAGTTCTTC.

The chain is built from TRBV2 and TRBJ1-5; 11 nucleotides agree with TRBD1. The V gene end was trimmed by 6 bases and the J gene end by 7 bases; junction bases not matched to a gene: 5. Per germline, CDR1 SNHLY and CDR2 FYNNEI. The CDR3 has 14 amino acids. The CDR3, as DNA: TGTGCCAGCAGGGGACAGGGGGTATGGCAGCCCCAGCATTTT. Its protein is CASRGQGVWQPQHF. The whole variable domain, filled in from reference TRBV2 and TRBJ1-5, reads EPEVTQTPSHQVTQMGQEVILRCVPISNHLYFYWYRQILGQKVEFLVSFYNNEISEKSEIFDDQFSVERPDGSNFTLKIRSTKLEDSAMYFCASRGQGVWQPQHFGDGTRLSIL.

The V gene is TRBV27, the J gene TRBJ2-3; 7 bases fit TRBD1. The CDR3 sequence is 15 residues long. The V gene's germline CDR1 is MNHEY and CDR2 SMNVEV (reference sequence). Losses at the gene ends were 4 bases for V and 3 bases for J; bases not matched to a gene: 7. CDR3 amino acids: CASSSQTGFTDTQYF. The CDR3 nucleotides read TGTGCCAGCAGTTCCCAGACAGGGTTTACAGATACGCAGTATTTT.

The rearrangement links TRBV19 to TRBJ2-7; TRBD1 is a possible D gene (5 bases). Germline assignment: CDR1 LNHDA and CDR2 SQIVND (reference sequence). This CDR3 has 13 amino acids. The germline V and J ends were trimmed by 2 bases and 2 bases, with 7 bases remaining between them. The CDR3 DNA reads as TGTGCCAGTAGTATACAGGGCGCCTACGAGCAGTACTTC. It yields the protein CASSIQGAYEQYF.

V and J are TRBV29-1 and TRBJ2-3, with a weak D call TRBD2 (6 bases). The CDR3 totals 14 residues. The ends were cut back, 4 bases at V and 1 base at J, with 12 bases in the middle. CDR1 SQVTM and CDR2 ANQGSEA come from the germline V gene. CDR3 DNA sequence: TGCAGCGTTGCTCCGGGAGCCCGCACAGATACGCAGTATTTT. Translated, it gives CSVAPGARTDTQYF.

Only one count was recorded for this clone. The J gene is TRBJ1-1, the V gene TRBV30, with a possible D match to TRBD1 (6 bases). V was pared by 8 bases and J by 3 bases, with 13 bases between. The CDR3 sequence is 12 residues long. Germline CDR1 is GTSNPN and CDR2 is SVGIG (reference sequence). The CDR3 loop is CAGRQAYTEAFF. CDR3 bases: TGTGCCGGAAGACAGGCTTACACTGAAGCTTTCTTT.

Regarding this clone: Mismatch with germline at one junction end may stem from a read error. This chain connects TRBV4-1 to TRBJ1-1; D not certain. The CDR3 consists of 14 residues. CDR1 is MGHRA, CDR2 YSYEKL, per germline. The CDR3 nucleotides read TGCGCCAGCAACCAAGGTTTCATGAACACTGAAGCTTTCTTT. This encodes CASNQGFMNTEAFF.